The 9 T cell receptor beta chains below come from one sample, sequenced in a study of read filtering for tumor transcriptome and immune sequencing (dated by TCRdb to 2019 to 2021). The data were produced on an Illumina HiSeq 4000. TCR libraries were built from 300 to 450 ng RNA with the Immunoverse kit, using molecular barcoded adaptors covering alpha/delta and beta/gamma chains. The raw public reads went through TCRdb reprocessing: fastp at Q25, MiXCR clone calling, in-frame beta chains kept. Each CDR3 protein appears once, grouped with its most common genes and DNA. Present in this sample are 50,000 to 65,000 distinct CDR3 sequences, roughly 19% of which were seen just once. The top ten clonotypes cover about a tenth of the sample. Sequences were obtained from a population of CD138-negative cells sorted from bone marrow. The cell subset or site label on this specimen signifies: bone marrow mononuclear cells depleted of CD138+ plasma/myeloma cells by negative magnetic selection. These receptor sequences come from a donor aged 40 or older with multiple myeloma.

The sample holds many counts of this clonotype. This chain joins TRBV7-8 and TRBJ2-2; D remains ambiguous. CDR1 is SGHVS and CDR2 is FQNEAQ in the germline V gene. Deletions cut 1 base from V and 0 bases from J, with 9 bases between. The CDR3 is made up of 16 amino acids. The CDR3, as DNA: TGTGCCAGCAGCTTAGGTCGGATTACGAACACCGGGGAGCTGTTTTTT. Its protein is CASSLGRITNTGELFF.

This clonotype was recorded at least ten times. The chain has TRBV28 and TRBJ2-7; D uncertain. V was trimmed by 5 bases and J by 0 bases, leaving 14 bases between them. The CDR3 sequence is 15 residues long. The germline CDR1 and CDR2 sequences are MDHEN and SYDVKM. CDR3 bases: TGTGCCAGCAGTCCTCCCCTGAGATACTCCTACGAGCAGTACTTC. Protein: CASSPPLRYSYEQYF.

This clonotype was counted many times. V and J are TRBV24-1 and TRBJ1-1; D perhaps matches TRBD1 (5 bases). Trimming removed 6 bases at V and 5 bases at J, with 15 bases between. The CDR3 runs to 14 residues. The germline CDR1 and CDR2 sequences are KGHDR and SFDVKD. CDR3: CATSPDGGLTEAFF. The DNA of the CDR3 is TGTGCCACCAGTCCGGACGGGGGATTAACTGAAGCTTTCTTT.

There are many counts of this clonotype. This rearrangement joins TRBV5-1 to TRBJ2-4, with 7 positions matching TRBD2. Per the germline V gene, CDR1 is SGHRS and CDR2 is YFSETQ. CDR3 size: 14 residues. V shed 0 bases, J shed 3 bases, and the junction held 0 bases outside the gene matches. The DNA for the CDR3 is TGCGCCAGCAGCTTGGCGGGAGGCAAAAACATTCAGTACTTC. Protein: CASSLAGGKNIQYF.

The chain couples TRBV27 to TRBJ2-1; D is perhaps TRBD2 (6 bases). This CDR3 region has 17 residues. V lost 6 bases, J lost 2 bases, and 20 bases lay in between. Germline V gene data show CDR1 as MNHEY and CDR2 as SMNVEV (reference sequence). The CDR3 sequence: CASSYSVGLFTYNEQFF. The CDR3 DNA reads TGTGCCAGCAGCTATTCGGTGGGACTCTTTACCTACAATGAGCAGTTCTTC.

This clonotype was observed at least ten times. The V call is TRBV5-1, the J call TRBJ2-3, with 14 positions matching TRBD2. Germline lookup yields CDR1 SGHRS and CDR2 YFSETQ. The CDR3 length is 21 residues. V lost 4 bases, J lost 2 bases, and 18 bases stayed unmatched. CDR3 coding DNA: TGCGCCAGCAGCAACAGACTAGCGGGAGGGCCATCCCTACCGAACACAGATACGCAGTATTTT. Translating gives CASSNRLAGGPSLPNTDTQYF. Based on the CDR3 plus reference TRBV5-1 and TRBJ2-3, the full variable domain is KAGVTQTPRYLIKTRGQQVTLSCSPISGHRSVSWYQQTPGQGLQFLFEYFSETQRNKGNFPGRFSGRQFSNSRSEMNVSTLELGDSALYLCASSNRLAGGPSLPNTDTQYFGPGTRLTVL.

This clonotype was counted many times. The chain combines TRBV19 with TRBJ2-6; 8 bases fit TRBD1. Germline assignment: CDR1 LNHDA and CDR2 SQIVND (reference sequence). The CDR3 length is 15 residues. The ends lost 8 bases at V and 2 bases at J; junction bases unmatched: 5. CDR3 amino acids: CASGQGFAGANVLTF. In nucleotides, the CDR3 is TGTGCCAGTGGACAGGGATTCGCTGGGGCCAACGTCCTGACTTTC.

This clonotype was seen repeatedly, ten times or more. The J gene is TRBJ1-4, the V gene TRBV28; D call uncertain. Germline assignment: CDR1 MDHEN and CDR2 SYDVKM. There are 12 residues in the CDR3. Trimming took 5 bases from V and 10 from J, leaving 11 bases between them. The DNA of the CDR3 is TGTGCCAGCAGTCCCCCGCGAGGAAAACTGTTTTTT. Translated: CASSPPRGKLFF.

Worth noting for this clonotype: This clone may be a read error of a much larger clone one base away. V usage is TRBV5-6 and J usage is TRBJ1-4, with D maybe TRBD1 (5 bases). The CDR3 totals 15 residues. Germline-derived CDR1 and CDR2 are SGHDT and YYEEEE. The CDR3 nucleotides read TGTGCCAGCAGTCGCCAGGGCAGGGCTAATGAAAAACTGTCTTTT. Encoded protein: CASSRQGRANEKLSF.